The 4 T cell receptor beta chains below were found in one sample sequenced in a study of T-cell memory formation after mild COVID-19 (dated by TCRdb to the early 2020s). The library was built by means of 5' RACE. Instrument on record: Illumina NovaSeq 6000. TCRdb passed the public sequencing reads through fastp at Q25 and MiXCR, retaining productive beta sequences. Each entry is one CDR3 protein sequence, shown with its most common DNA and genes. The sample table shows hundreds of thousands of distinct CDR3 sequences, and 23% are seen once. The ten largest make up about 12% of the sample. Sequencing was done on a sample of PBMCs or a T cell subset sorted from them (not recorded which). The source of these receptors is an adult woman who had mild COVID-19 (a few samples of this study predate the infection). The sample titles of this study are shuffled in the database, so cell type and time point are left out; the donor was told from shared clones.

The chain links TRBV29-1 to TRBJ1-1; D unclear. Looked up from germline, CDR1 is SQVTM and CDR2 is ANQGSEA. The CDR3 covers 11 residues. V was trimmed by 4 bases and J by 4 bases, leaving 7 bases between them. CDR3 sequence: CSVATSTEAFF. CDR3 coding DNA: TGCAGCGTTGCCACGAGCACTGAAGCTTTCTTT. The whole variable domain, remainder taken from reference TRBV29-1 and TRBJ1-1, is SAVISQKPSRDICQRGTSLTIQCQVDSQVTMMFWYRQQPGQSLTLIATANQGSEATYESGFVIDKFPISRPNLTFSTLTVSNMSPEDSSIYLCSVATSTEAFFGQGTRLTVV.

This clonotype appeared a few times. The rearrangement uses TRBV18 and TRBJ2-7; D gene unclear. The CDR3 sequence is 13 residues long. V gave up 3 bases and J gave up 9 bases, with 15 bases separating them. Germline V gene data show CDR1 as KGHSH and CDR2 as LQKENI. In DNA, the CDR3 is TGTGCCAGCTCACCCGGCCCCCCAACGGGGCAGTACTTC. The encoded protein is CASSPGPPTGQYF.

This clonotype was detected only a few times. The rearrangement uses TRBV27 and TRBJ2-7, with 7 bases that match TRBD1. With 6 bases clipped from V and 5 bases from J, the junction kept 10 bases outside the gene matches. Germline loops: CDR1 MNHEY, CDR2 SMNVEV (reference sequence). This CDR3 contains 14 residues. CDR3 in amino acids: CASSFRGQSNEQYF. The CDR3, as DNA: TGTGCCAGCAGCTTTAGGGGACAGAGCAACGAGCAGTACTTC.

This sequence joins TRBV9 and TRBJ2-1, with D possibly being TRBD2 (6 bases). Looked up from germline, CDR1 is SGDLS and CDR2 is YYNGEE. CDR3 length equals 14 residues. V lost 0 bases to trimming and J lost 4 bases, with 8 bases between them. The CDR3 loop is CASSVAGAYNEQFF. In DNA form, the CDR3 reads TGTGCCAGCAGCGTAGCGGGAGCTTACAATGAGCAGTTCTTC.